A single sample gave rise to the 18 T cell receptor beta chains below, sequenced in a study of T-cell reconstitution after alpha-beta-depleted transplantation in children. For TCRbeta, the library was prepared with unique molecular identifiers. TCRdb fed the PCR reads into MiXCR, producing one record per CDR3 protein. The table lists hundreds of thousands of distinct CDR3 sequences, about an eighth of them singletons, with approximately 4.2% in the top ten. The source was PBMCs, collected from the stem cell graft. These receptors were obtained from a human donor who donated a stem cell graft to a child with Fanconi anemia.

A remark on this clonotype: A much more abundant neighbour one base away suggests this may be a read error. Because the CDR3 is missing its conserved closing phenylalanine or tryptophan, this is likely a read error. This sequence joins TRBV7-9 and TRBJ1-1, with D unresolved. The CDR3 loop spans 12 amino acids. Germline CDR1 SEHNR, CDR2 FQNEAQ (reference sequence). Trimming shortened V by 1 base and J by 6 bases, and 6 bases separated the two germline ends. The DNA for the CDR3 is TGTGCCAGCAGCTTAGTTGGGTCTGAAGCTTTCTGT. Translating gives CASSLVGSEAFC.

This clonotype was counted many times. The chain recombines TRBV11-2 with TRBJ2-1; D not resolved. The ends were cut back, 5 bases at V and 1 base at J, with 12 bases in the middle. From germline, CDR1 is SGHAT and CDR2 FQNNGV. There are 15 residues in the CDR3. DNA of the CDR3: TGTGCCAGCAGCCCAGAACGAGTTTCCTACAATGAGCAGTTCTTC. This encodes CASSPERVSYNEQFF.

This clonotype was recorded a few times. The CDR3 DNA reads as TGTGCCAGCAGTTACTGGACGAATTCACCCCTCCACTTT. Amino acids: CASSYWTNSPLHF. The chain carries TRBV6-2 or TRBV6-3 and TRBJ1-6; D is unresolved. V dropped 1 base and J dropped 7 bases, with 5 bases sitting between them. CDR3 size: 13 residues. Germline-derived CDR1 and CDR2 are MNHEY and SVGEGT.

V is TRBV6-2 or TRBV6-3 and J is TRBJ2-1; D tentatively reads TRBD1 or TRBD2 (5 bases each). This CDR3 is built from 15 residues. The ends were cut back, 6 bases at V and 6 bases at J, with 18 bases in the middle. Germline V lookup: CDR1 MNHEY, CDR2 SVGEGT. CDR3 sequence reads: CASRRPGFGANEQFF. The CDR3 DNA is TGTGCCAGCAGGCGACCGGGGTTTGGGGCCAATGAGCAGTTCTTC.

This clonotype showed up many times. The J gene is TRBJ1-1, the V gene TRBV7-2; D gene unclear. Trimming took 2 bases from V and 0 from J, leaving 10 bases between them. The CDR3 loop spans 15 amino acids. Germline CDR1 is SGHTA and CDR2 is FQGNSA. The DNA of the CDR3 is TGTGCCAGCAGCTTAACCCCAGGCATGAACACTGAAGCTTTCTTT. Its protein product is CASSLTPGMNTEAFF.

About this clonotype: No conserved phenylalanine or tryptophan is present at the end of the CDR3, so a read error is the likely explanation. This chain joins TRBV5-1 and TRBJ1-2; D call uncertain. Germline V lookup: CDR1 SGHRS, CDR2 YFSETQ. V lost 0 bases and J lost 1, with 10 bases in between. The CDR3 has 15 amino acids. For the CDR3, the DNA is TGCGCCAGCAGCTTGGTGGCAGGTGGTAACTATGGCTACACCTAC. It codes for CASSLVAGGNYGYTY.

This clonotype was picked up many times. V usage is TRBV11-2 and J usage is TRBJ2-5, with D possibly matching TRBD1 (5 bases). The V end lost 0 bases, the J end lost 8 bases, and 13 bases lay between the germline ends. The CDR3 runs to 14 residues. CDR1 and CDR2 (germline): SGHAT, FQNNGV. The CDR3: CASSLEGPIETQYF. The CDR3 region has the DNA TGTGCCAGCAGCTTAGAGGGGCCCATAGAAACCCAGTACTTC.

The CDR3 region has the DNA TGCGCCAGCAGCCCGCGCGGACTAGCGGGGATGACAGATACGCAGTATTTT. Translated, it gives CASSPRGLAGMTDTQYF. This chain connects TRBV4-1 to TRBJ2-3, with 12 bases matching TRBD2. The CDR3 runs to 17 residues. V was pared by 4 bases and J by 3 bases, with 8 bases of the junction left unmatched. Germline V gene data show CDR1 as MGHRA and CDR2 as YSYEKL.

The rearrangement joins TRBV11-2 to TRBJ2-1; D is unclear. Germline V gene sequence: CDR1 SGHAT, CDR2 FQNNGV. The CDR3 runs to 13 residues. Trimming took 7 bases from V and 5 from J, leaving 12 bases between them. Here the CDR3 reads CASNNPVNNEQFF. The CDR3 nucleotides read TGTGCCAGCAACAATCCAGTGAACAATGAGCAGTTCTTC.

This clonotype was seen ten or more times. The J gene is TRBJ2-7, the V gene TRBV3-1; a possible D gene is TRBD2 (5 bases). The germline V and J ends were trimmed by 2 bases and 3 bases, with 11 bases remaining between them. The V gene's germline CDR1 is LGHDT and CDR2 YNNKEL (reference sequence). The CDR3 totals 14 residues. CDR3: CASSQRTGIYEQYF. CDR3 sequence (DNA): TGTGCCAGCAGCCAACGGACTGGAATCTACGAGCAGTACTTC.

This clonotype was observed a few times. The chain recombines TRBV20-1 with TRBJ1-1, with D possibly being TRBD1 (6 bases). CDR1 is DFQATT, CDR2 SNEGSKA, per germline (reference sequence). CDR3 length equals 14 residues. Trimming removed 1 base from V and 4 bases from J, with 13 bases in between. CDR3 coding DNA: TGCAGTGCTAGAGCCATGGGGGGCTTCACTGAAGCTTTCTTT. This sequence encodes CSARAMGGFTEAFF.

The V call is TRBV4-3, the J call TRBJ2-3; D is unresolved. This CDR3 contains 13 residues. CDR1 and CDR2 from the germline V gene are LGHNA and YSLEER. Trimming removed 0 bases from V and 4 bases from J, with 5 bases in between. The CDR3 loop is CASSQEDADTQYF. The CDR3, as DNA: TGCGCCAGCAGCCAAGAGGACGCAGATACGCAGTATTTT.

This clonotype was recorded at least ten times. The gene calls are TRBV15 and TRBJ1-2; D perhaps matches TRBD1 (6 bases). V was clipped by 0 bases and J by 6 bases, with 8 bases between them. This CDR3 contains 13 residues. Germline CDR1 reads LNHNV; CDR2 reads YYDKDF (reference sequence). DNA of the CDR3: TGTGCCACCAGCAGAGAAGAGGGGGATGGCTACACCTTC. Translating it yields CATSREEGDGYTF.

This clonotype has ten or more counts. This chain uses TRBV29-1 with TRBJ2-2, with D perhaps matching TRBD2 (6 bases). The V gene lost 5 bases and the J gene lost 1 base, with 8 bases spanning the gap. The germline gives CDR1 SQVTM, CDR2 ANQGSEA. The CDR3 covers 13 residues. The CDR3 DNA reads TGCAGCGTTTGGGGGGTGAACACCGGGGAGCTGTTTTTT. Translation gives CSVWGVNTGELFF.

This clonotype was counted at least ten times. V gene TRBV29-1 combines with J gene TRBJ1-1; no clear D gene. Germline lookup yields CDR1 SQVTM and CDR2 ANQGSEA. Trimming pared 8 bases from V and 3 bases from J, leaving 16 bases between. The CDR3 loop spans 13 amino acids. CDR3 sequence (DNA): TGCAGCAGTTCTGTAGGGAGGGACACTGAAGCTTTCTTT. It yields the protein CSSSVGRDTEAFF.

This clonotype appeared a few times. J is TRBJ1-1 and V is TRBV9, with TRBD1 matching over 11 bases. Germline loops: CDR1 SGDLS, CDR2 YYNGEE. Unmatched junction bases numbered 2, after V lost 0 bases and J lost 7 bases. The CDR3 spans 14 residues. CDR3 sequence (DNA): TGTGCCAGCAGCGTAGGGGGACAGGGGGTTGAAGCTTTCTTT. Translation gives CASSVGGQGVEAFF.

This clonotype was picked up many times. The V and J genes are TRBV12-3 or TRBV12-4 and TRBJ1-2; D uncertain. Trimming cost V 5 bases and J 10 bases, with 20 bases left between them. The CDR3 is 14 amino acids. The CDR3 sequence: CASSGGGLQRYYTF. DNA for the CDR3: TGTGCCAGCAGTGGAGGAGGACTGCAGCGATACTACACCTTC.

At least ten counts were recorded for this clonotype. The chain uses TRBV7-8 and TRBJ2-3; D unclear. Germline V gene data show CDR1 as SGHVS and CDR2 as FQNEAQ. The V gene lost 2 bases and the J gene lost 7 bases, with 16 bases spanning the gap. This CDR3 is 15 amino acids long. CDR3 coding DNA: TGTGCCAGCAGCTTAAGTAGAGCCGGGCTGAATACGCAGTATTTT. Translated, it gives CASSLSRAGLNTQYF.